Given below is one T cell receptor (beta chain) in context. The target antigen is unknown. The entry originates in a study of shared clonotypes between healthy human individuals. Points from the study as a whole: Memory subsets had estimated richness that was generally smaller than that of naive subsets. Clonotype sharing levels among donors were expected to vary with sequencing depth.

The germline V gene encodes CDR1 MNHEY and CDR2 SMNVEV (reference sequence). The trim removed 2 bases at V and 5 bases at J, leaving 2 bases unmatched. This CDR3 has 14 amino acids. Deep was the level used in running the assay. It was 200 ng DNA, tens of thousands of T cell genomes, that sorted-subset replicate PCRs used. Some clones are missing from TCRdb's copy, which holds only in-frame ones; the method was immunoSEQ multiplex PCR. The sample consists of 550,000 to 650,000 clones, around 96% of them appearing once. Naive CD8 cells comprised CD45RO-negative, CCR7-positively selected cells, excluding terminally differentiated effector memory CD45RA+ cells.

The sample was naive CD8+ T cells sorted from blood. The sequence came from a woman between 25 and 40 years old in good health. This chain links TRBV27 with TRBJ1-5; the match to TRBD1 covers 8 bases. The DNA of the CDR3 is TGTGCCAGCAGTTTAGACAGGGGTCATCAGCCCCAGCATTTT. This translates into CASSLDRGHQPQHF.